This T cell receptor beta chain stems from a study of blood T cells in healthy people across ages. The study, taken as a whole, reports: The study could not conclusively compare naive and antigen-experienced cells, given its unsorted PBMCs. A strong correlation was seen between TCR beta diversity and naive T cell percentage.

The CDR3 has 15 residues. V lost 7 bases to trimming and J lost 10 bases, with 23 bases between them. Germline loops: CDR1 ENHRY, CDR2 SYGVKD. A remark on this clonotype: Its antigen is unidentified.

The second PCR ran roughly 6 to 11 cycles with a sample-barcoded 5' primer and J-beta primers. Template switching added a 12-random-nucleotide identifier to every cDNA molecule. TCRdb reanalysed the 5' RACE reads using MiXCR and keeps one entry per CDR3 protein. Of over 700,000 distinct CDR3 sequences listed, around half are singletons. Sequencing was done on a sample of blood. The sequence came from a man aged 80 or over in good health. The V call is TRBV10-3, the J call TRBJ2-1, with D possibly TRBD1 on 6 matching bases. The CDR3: CAINRPGQGAWEQFF. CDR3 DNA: TGTGCCATCAATAGACCGGGACAAGGAGCTTGGGAGCAGTTCTTC.